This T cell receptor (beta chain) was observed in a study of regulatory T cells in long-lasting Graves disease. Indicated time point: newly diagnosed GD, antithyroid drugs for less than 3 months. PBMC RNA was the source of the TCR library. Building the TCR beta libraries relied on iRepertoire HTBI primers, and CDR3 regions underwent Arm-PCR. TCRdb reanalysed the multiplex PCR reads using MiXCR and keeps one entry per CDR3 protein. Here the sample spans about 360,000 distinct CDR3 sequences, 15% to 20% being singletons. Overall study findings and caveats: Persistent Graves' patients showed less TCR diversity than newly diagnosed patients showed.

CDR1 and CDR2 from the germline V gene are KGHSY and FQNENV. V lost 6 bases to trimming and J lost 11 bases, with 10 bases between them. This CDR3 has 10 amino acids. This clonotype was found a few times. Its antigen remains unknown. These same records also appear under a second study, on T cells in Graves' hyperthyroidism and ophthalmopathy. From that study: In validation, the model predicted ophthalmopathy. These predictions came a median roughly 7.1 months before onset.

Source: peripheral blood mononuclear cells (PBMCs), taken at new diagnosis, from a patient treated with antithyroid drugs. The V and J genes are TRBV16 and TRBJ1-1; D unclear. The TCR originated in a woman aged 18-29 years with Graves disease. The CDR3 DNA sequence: TGTGCCAGCAGTCTAGTGGAGGCTTTCTTT. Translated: CASSLVEAFF. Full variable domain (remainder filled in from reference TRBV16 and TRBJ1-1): GEEVAQTPKHLVRGEGQKAKLYCAPIKGHSYVFWYQQVLKNEFKFLISFQNENVFDETGMPKERFSAKCLPNSPCSLEIQATKLEDSAVYFCASSLVEAFFGQGTRLTVV.